Listed below are T cell receptor beta chains from one sample, sequenced in a study of T cells in localized non-small cell lung cancer. Here immunoSEQ multiplex PCR was the method, and the copy in TCRdb shows in-frame clones only, minus some. This sample carries over a thousand clones, 20% to 25% of them seen once, and the ten largest clones take approximately 9.4%. Sample: normal lung tissue next to the tumor, taken before any cancer treatment. Receptors originate from a female donor older than 55 with stage I lung adenocarcinoma. Each CDR3 is given with its conserved first and last residue. A D gene is named only where the DNA matches it firmly. The size field is filled for only some rows; it gives once, few, many or a size class.

size: .; V: TRBV7-4; D: TRBD1; J: TRBJ2-7; length: 15; DNA: TGTGCCAGCAGCTTTGTAGGGTCAGGGGGATACGAGCAGTACTTC; CDR3: CASSFVGSGGYEQYF
size: .; V: TRBV11-3; D: .; J: TRBJ1-2; length: 14; DNA: TGTGCCAGCAGCCCAGGGGACTTCTACTATGGCTACACCTTC; CDR3: CASSPGDFYYGYTF
size: large; V: TRBV6-8; D: .; J: TRBJ2-1; length: 12; DNA: TGTGCCAGCAGCCTCGGACTCGGAGTGCAGTTCTTC; CDR3: CASSLGLGVQFF
size: .; V: TRBV11-3; D: .; J: TRBJ1-4; length: 15; DNA: TGTGCCAGCAGCTCTACCTGGACGGGCAATGAAAAACTGTTTTTT; CDR3: CASSSTWTGNEKLFF
size: .; V: TRBV18; D: .; J: TRBJ1-2; length: 12; DNA: TGTGCCAGCTCACCTCTCGGCTATGGCTACACCTTC; CDR3: CASSPLGYGYTF
size: few; V: TRBV30; D: TRBD1; J: TRBJ2-5; length: 15; DNA: TGTGCCTGGAGTAGGAGGACAGGGGGCTTAGAGACCCAGTACTTC; CDR3: CAWSRRTGGLETQYF
size: .; V: TRBV12-5; D: .; J: TRBJ2-1; length: 11; DNA: TGTGCCAGCAACAATTACAATGAGCAGTTCTTC; CDR3: CASNNYNEQFF
size: .; V: TRBV6-8; D: TRBD1; J: TRBJ2-7; length: 14; DNA: TGTGCCAGCAGAAATGACAGGGGGCGCATCGAGCAGTACTTC; CDR3: CASRNDRGRIEQYF
size: .; V: TRBV30; D: .; J: TRBJ2-1; length: 14; DNA: TGTGCCTGGAGTGTACTGGGGACCGGGAATGAGCAGTTCTTC; CDR3: CAWSVLGTGNEQFF
size: few; V: TRBV9; D: .; J: TRBJ1-4; length: 14; DNA: TGTGCCAGCAGCCCAGAGTTGAGAAGTGAAAAACTGTTTTTT; CDR3: CASSPELRSEKLFF
size: .; V: TRBV29-1; D: .; J: TRBJ1-1; length: 12; DNA: TGCAGCGTTCTTTCTGGGGGCTACCAAGCTTTCTTT; CDR3: CSVLSGGYQAFF
size: .; V: TRBV18; D: .; J: TRBJ2-7; length: 14; DNA: TGTGCCAGCTCACCACCGACCCTACGGGACGAGCAGTACTTC; CDR3: CASSPPTLRDEQYF
size: .; V: TRBV6-8; D: .; J: TRBJ2-7; length: 14; DNA: TGTGCCAGCCACACAAACGGACAAACGTACGAGCAGTACTTC; CDR3: CASHTNGQTYEQYF
size: .; V: TRBV30; D: .; J: TRBJ2-3; length: 14; DNA: TGTGCCTGGAGCGCAACAGGGTTAAGGGATACGCAGTATTTT; CDR3: CAWSATGLRDTQYF
size: few; V: TRBV14; D: TRBD1; J: TRBJ1-1; length: 16; DNA: TGTGCCAGCAGCCGTAAAAGACAGGGAGTGAACACTGAAGCTTTCTTT; CDR3: CASSRKRQGVNTEAFF
size: .; V: TRBV11-3; D: .; J: TRBJ2-7; length: 19; DNA: TGTGCCAGCAGCTTAGTTTTCCAGGGGCGAACCCACACCTACTACGAGCAGTACTTC; CDR3: CASSLVFQGRTHTYYEQYF
size: .; V: TRBV10-2; D: .; J: TRBJ2-2; length: 14; DNA: TGCGCCAGCAGTGATCCCGGGTACACCGGGGAGCTGTTTTTT; CDR3: CASSDPGYTGELFF
size: few; V: TRBV6-8; D: .; J: TRBJ2-3; length: 13; DNA: TGTGCCAGCACAATGGGTTTCACAGATACGCAGTATTTT; CDR3: CASTMGFTDTQYF